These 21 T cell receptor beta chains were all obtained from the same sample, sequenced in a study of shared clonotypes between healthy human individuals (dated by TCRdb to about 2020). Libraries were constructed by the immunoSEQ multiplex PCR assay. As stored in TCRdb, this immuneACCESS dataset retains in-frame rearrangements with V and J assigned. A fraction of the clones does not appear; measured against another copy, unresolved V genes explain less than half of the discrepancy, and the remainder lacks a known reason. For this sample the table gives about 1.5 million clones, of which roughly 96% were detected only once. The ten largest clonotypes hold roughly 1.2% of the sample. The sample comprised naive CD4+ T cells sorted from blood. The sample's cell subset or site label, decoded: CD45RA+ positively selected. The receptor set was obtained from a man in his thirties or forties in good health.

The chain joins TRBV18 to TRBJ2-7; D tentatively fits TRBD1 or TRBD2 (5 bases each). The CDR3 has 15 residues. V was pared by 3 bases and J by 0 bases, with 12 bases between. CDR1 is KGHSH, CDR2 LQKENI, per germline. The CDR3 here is CASSPISGTSYEQYF. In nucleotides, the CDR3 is TGTGCCAGCTCACCTATCTCGGGGACCTCCTACGAGCAGTACTTC.

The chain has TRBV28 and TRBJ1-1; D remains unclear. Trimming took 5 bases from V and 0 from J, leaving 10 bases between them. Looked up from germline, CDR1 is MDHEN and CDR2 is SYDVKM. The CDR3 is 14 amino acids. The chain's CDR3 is CASSLLAVNTEAFF. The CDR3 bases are TGTGCCAGCAGTCTGTTGGCGGTGAACACTGAAGCTTTCTTT.

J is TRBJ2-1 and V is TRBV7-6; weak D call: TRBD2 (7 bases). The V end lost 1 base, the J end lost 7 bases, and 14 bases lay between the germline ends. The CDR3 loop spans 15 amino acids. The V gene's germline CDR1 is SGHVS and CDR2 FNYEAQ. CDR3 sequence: CASSLVGGGGNEQFF. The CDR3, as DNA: TGTGCCAGCAGCTTAGTCGGGGGAGGGGGGAATGAGCAGTTCTTC.

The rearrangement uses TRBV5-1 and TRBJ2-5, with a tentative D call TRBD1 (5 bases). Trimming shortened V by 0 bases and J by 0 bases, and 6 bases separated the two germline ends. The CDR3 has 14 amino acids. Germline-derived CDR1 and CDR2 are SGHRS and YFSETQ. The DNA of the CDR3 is TGCGCCAGCAGCTTGGGCAGGGACCAAGAGACCCAGTACTTC. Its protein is CASSLGRDQETQYF.

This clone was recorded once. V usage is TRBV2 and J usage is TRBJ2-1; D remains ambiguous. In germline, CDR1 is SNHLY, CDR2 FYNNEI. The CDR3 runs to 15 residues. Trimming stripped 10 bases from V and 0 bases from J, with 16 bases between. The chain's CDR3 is CATALGRSSYNEQFF. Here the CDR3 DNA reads TGTGCCACCGCATTAGGACGGAGCTCCTACAATGAGCAGTTCTTC.

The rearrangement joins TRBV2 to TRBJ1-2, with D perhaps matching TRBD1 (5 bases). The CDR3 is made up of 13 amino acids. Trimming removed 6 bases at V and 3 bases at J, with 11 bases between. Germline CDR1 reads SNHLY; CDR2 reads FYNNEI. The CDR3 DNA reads TGTGCCAGCAGGCAGGGAGGGGACTATGGCTACACCTTC. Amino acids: CASRQGGDYGYTF.

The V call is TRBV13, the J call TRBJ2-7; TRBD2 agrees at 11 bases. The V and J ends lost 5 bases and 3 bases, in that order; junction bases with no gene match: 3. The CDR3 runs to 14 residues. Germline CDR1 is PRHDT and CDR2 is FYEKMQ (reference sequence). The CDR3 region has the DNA TGTGCCAGCAGCGGGACTAGCGGAATCTACGAGCAGTACTTC. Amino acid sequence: CASSGTSGIYEQYF.

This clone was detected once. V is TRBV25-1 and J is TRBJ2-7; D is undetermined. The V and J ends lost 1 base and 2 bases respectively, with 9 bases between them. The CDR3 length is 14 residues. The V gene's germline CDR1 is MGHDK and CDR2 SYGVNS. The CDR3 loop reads CASSEFYLPYEQYF. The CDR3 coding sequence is TGTGCCAGCAGTGAATTCTATTTACCCTACGAGCAGTACTTC.

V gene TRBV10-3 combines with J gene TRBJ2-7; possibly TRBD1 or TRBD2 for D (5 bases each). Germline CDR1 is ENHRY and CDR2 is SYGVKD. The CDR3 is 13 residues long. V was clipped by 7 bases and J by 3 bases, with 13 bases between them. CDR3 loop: CAITRDAGYEQYF. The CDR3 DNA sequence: TGTGCCATCACCCGGGACGCCGGCTACGAGCAGTACTTC.

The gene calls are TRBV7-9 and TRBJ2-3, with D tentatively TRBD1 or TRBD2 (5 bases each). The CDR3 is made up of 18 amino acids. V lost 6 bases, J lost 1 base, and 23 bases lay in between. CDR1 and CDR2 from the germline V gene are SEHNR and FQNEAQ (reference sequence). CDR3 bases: TGTGCCAGCAGGAACGGGGTGGGGCAGCTCCACGGCACAGATACGCAGTATTTT. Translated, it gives CASRNGVGQLHGTDTQYF.

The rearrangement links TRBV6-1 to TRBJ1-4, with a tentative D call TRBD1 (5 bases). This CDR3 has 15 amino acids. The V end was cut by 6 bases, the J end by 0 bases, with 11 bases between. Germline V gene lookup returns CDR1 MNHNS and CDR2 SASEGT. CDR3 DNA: TGTGCCAGCAGGTTCCAGGGAGCAACTAATGAAAAACTGTTTTTT. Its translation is CASRFQGATNEKLFF.

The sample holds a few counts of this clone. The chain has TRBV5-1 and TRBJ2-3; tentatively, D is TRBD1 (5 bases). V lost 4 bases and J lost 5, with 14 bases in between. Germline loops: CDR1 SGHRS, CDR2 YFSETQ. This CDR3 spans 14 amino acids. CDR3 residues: CASSPRTQGDTQYF. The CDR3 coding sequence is TGCGCCAGCAGCCCCCGGACACAAGGAGATACGCAGTATTTT.

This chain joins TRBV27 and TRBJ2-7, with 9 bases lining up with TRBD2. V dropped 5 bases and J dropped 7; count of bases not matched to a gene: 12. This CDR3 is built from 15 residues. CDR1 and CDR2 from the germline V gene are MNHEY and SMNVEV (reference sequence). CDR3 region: CASSRAAGGLWEQYF. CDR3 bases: TGTGCCAGCAGTCGAGCAGCGGGAGGTTTGTGGGAGCAGTACTTC.

The CDR3: CASSLSTSGRAAYNEQFF. The DNA for the CDR3 is TGTGCCAGCAGCTTAAGCACTAGCGGGAGGGCGGCCTACAATGAGCAGTTCTTC. This rearrangement joins TRBV7-3 to TRBJ2-1; 13 bases are shared with TRBD2. The CDR3 covers 18 residues. Per germline, CDR1 SGHTA and CDR2 FQGTGA. V trimming: 1 base; J trimming: 2 bases; junction bases outside the gene matches: 5.

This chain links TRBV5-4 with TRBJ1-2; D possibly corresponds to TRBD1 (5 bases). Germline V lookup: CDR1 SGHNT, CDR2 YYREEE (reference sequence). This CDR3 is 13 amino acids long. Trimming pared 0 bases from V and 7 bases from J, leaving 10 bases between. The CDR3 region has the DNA TGTGCCAGCAGCTTGGGGGGCGGAATTGGCTACACCTTC. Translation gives CASSLGGGIGYTF. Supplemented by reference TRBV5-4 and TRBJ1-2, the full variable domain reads ETGVTQSPTHLIKTRGQQVTLRCSSQSGHNTVSWYQQALGQGPQFIFQYYREEENGRGNFPPRFSGLQFPNYSSELNVNALELDDSALYLCASSLGGGIGYTFGSGTRLTVV.

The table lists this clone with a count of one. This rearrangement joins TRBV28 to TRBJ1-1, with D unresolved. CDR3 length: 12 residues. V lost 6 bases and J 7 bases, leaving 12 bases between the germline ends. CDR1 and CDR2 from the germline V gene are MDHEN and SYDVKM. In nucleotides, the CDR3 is TGTGCCAGCAGCGCGGGCCCTGGTGAAGCTTTCTTT. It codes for CASSAGPGEAFF.

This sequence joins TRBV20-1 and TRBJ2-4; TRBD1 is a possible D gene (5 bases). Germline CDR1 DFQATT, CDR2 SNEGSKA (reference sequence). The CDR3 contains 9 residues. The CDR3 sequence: CRAQGAQYF. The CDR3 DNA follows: TGCAGGGCCCAAGGGGCTCAGTACTTC.

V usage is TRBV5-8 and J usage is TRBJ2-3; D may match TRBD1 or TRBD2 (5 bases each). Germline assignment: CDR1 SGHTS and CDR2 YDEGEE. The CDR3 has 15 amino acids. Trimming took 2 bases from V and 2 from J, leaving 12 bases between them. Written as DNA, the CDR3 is TGTGCCAGCAGCTTAGCCCGAGGGGACACAGATACGCAGTATTTT. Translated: CASSLARGDTDTQYF.

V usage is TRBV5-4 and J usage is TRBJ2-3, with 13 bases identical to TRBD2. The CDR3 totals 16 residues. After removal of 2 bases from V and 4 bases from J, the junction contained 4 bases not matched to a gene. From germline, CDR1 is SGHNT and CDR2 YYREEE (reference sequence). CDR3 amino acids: CASSFLGLAGSDTQYF. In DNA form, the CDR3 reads TGTGCCAGCAGCTTCTTGGGACTAGCGGGGTCAGATACGCAGTATTTT.

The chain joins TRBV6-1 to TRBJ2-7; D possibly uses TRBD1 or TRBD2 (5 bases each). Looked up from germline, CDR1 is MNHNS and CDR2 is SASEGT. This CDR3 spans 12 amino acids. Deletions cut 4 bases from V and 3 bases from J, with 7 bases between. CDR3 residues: CASSGGNYEQYF. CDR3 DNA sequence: TGTGCCAGCAGTGGGGGGAACTACGAGCAGTACTTC.

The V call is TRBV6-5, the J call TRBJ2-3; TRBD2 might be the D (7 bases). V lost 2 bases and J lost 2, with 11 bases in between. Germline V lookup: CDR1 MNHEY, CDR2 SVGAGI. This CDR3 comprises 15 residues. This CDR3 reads CASSYGGANTDTQYF. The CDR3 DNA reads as TGTGCCAGCAGTTACGGGGGGGCAAACACAGATACGCAGTATTTT.